Below are 23 T cell receptor beta chains sequenced from a single sample in a study of T cell clonality in common variable immunodeficiency. TCRdb's copy holds only in-frame clones and misses some; the assay was immunoSEQ multiplex PCR. The sample holds approximately 64,000 clones, and no clone turns up only once. Sequenced sample: peripheral blood mononuclear cells. These TCRs come from a person between 18 and 75 years old in good health.

In this sample, this clone turned up many times. The read falls 3 residues short of the CDR3 end, and the missing part is taken from the germline J gene. J is TRBJ1-2 and V is TRBV5-6, with D perhaps TRBD1 (6 bases). The CDR3 length is 14 residues. Germline-derived CDR1 and CDR2 are SGHDT and YYEEEE. The CDR3 reads CASSVKTGSGGYTF. The part of the CDR3 DNA that was read is TGTGCCAGCAGCGTAAAGACAGGCTCGGGCGGC.

In its sample, this clone was seen many times. Read coverage stops 3 residues before the CDR3 terminus; the germline J gene supplies the remainder. The chain has TRBV20-1 and TRBJ2-3; TRBD2 aligns across 11 bases. The CDR3 is 12 amino acids. Looked up from germline, CDR1 is DFQATT and CDR2 is SNEGSKA (reference sequence). The CDR3 here is CKVAGGADTQYF. CDR3 DNA, as far as it was read: TGCAAAGTAGCGGGGGGGGCAGATACG.

This clone was observed a few times. The read comes to an end 3 residues before the CDR3 does, leaving the germline J gene to fill in the end. The chain uses TRBV19 and TRBJ1-2; D perhaps matches TRBD1 (5 bases). The germline CDR1 and CDR2 sequences are LNHDA and SQIVND (reference sequence). There are 15 residues in the CDR3. CDR3: CASSPMTSGGNDYTF. The part of the CDR3 DNA that was read is TGTGCCAGTAGTCCAATGACTAGCGGGGGAAATGAC.

Ten or more counts support this clone. Sequencing ends 3 residues short of the CDR3 end; the germline J gene provides the rest. This chain joins TRBV20-1 and TRBJ2-6; 11 bases match TRBD2. The length of the CDR3 is 18 residues. V dropped 4 bases and J dropped 0; count of bases not matched to a gene: 8. Germline V gives CDR1 DFQATT, CDR2 SNEGSKA (reference sequence). This CDR3 is CSAKTTSGGNSGANVLTF. Incomplete CDR3 DNA: TGCAGTGCTAAAACCACTAGCGGGGGAAACTCTGGGGCCAACGTC.

This clone was counted ten times or more. The read gets to within 3 residues of the CDR3 end, and the germline J gene fills in the rest. The rearrangement joins TRBV19 to TRBJ2-7; 7 bases map to TRBD2. V lost 2 bases, J lost 1 base, and 2 bases stayed unmatched. This CDR3 comprises 14 residues. Germline values: CDR1 LNHDA, CDR2 SQIVND (reference sequence). Incomplete CDR3 DNA: TGTGCCAGTAGTATATATAGCGGGTCCTACGAG. It is translated as CASSIYSGSYE. The CDR3 as a whole reads CASSIYSGSYEQYF. The full variable domain, completed using reference TRBV19 and TRBJ2-7, is DGGITQSPKYLFRKEGQNVTLSCEQNLNHDAMYWYRQDPGQGLRLIYYSQIVNDFQKGDIAEGYSVSREKKESFPLTVTSAQKNPTAFYLCASSIYSGSYEQYFGPGTRLTVT.

This clone was seen many times. The read falls 3 residues short of the CDR3 end, and the missing part is taken from the germline J gene. The chain couples TRBV6-2 or TRBV6-3 to TRBJ2-7; 8 bases fit TRBD2. The V segment lost 6 bases and the J segment 2 bases; nucleotides outside the gene matches: 9. The germline V gene has CDR1 MNHEY and CDR2 SVGEGT. CDR3 length: 15 amino acids. The DNA read from the CDR3 is TGTGCCAGCAGCTACCGACTAGCGAGAACCTACGAG. Translating gives CASSYRLARTYE. The whole CDR3 is CASSYRLARTYEQYF.

This clone was recorded many times. The CDR3 end falls 3 residues outside the read, so it is completed with the germline J gene. The rearrangement uses TRBV19 and TRBJ1-2, with D possibly being TRBD1 (6 bases). CDR1 is LNHDA and CDR2 is SQIVND in the germline V gene (reference sequence). V lost 3 bases, J lost 4 bases, and 15 bases lay in between. The CDR3 is 15 residues long. This chain's CDR3 is CASSIIPDSPYGYTF. The DNA read from the CDR3 is TGTGCCAGTAGTATCATCCCGGACAGCCCCTATGGC.

Worth noting for this clone: The read terminates 3 residues ahead of where the CDR3 ends, so the germline J gene completes it. This chain links TRBV19 with TRBJ2-7; 11 nucleotides agree with TRBD2. CDR1 is LNHDA, CDR2 SQIVND, per germline (reference sequence). The CDR3 extends over 14 amino acids. Losses at the gene ends were 8 bases for V and 1 base for J; bases not matched to a gene: 4. The CDR3 sequence: CASALAGGSYEQYF. The CDR3 DNA, read in part, is TGTGCCAGTGCCCTAGCGGGAGGTTCCTACGAG.

This clone was counted ten times or more. The observed sequence ends 3 residues before the CDR3 terminus, with the missing tail filled in from the germline J gene. The chain carries TRBV4-1 and TRBJ2-7, with 7 bases identical to TRBD2. The trim removed 0 bases at V and 4 bases at J, leaving 0 bases unmatched. The CDR3 spans 13 residues. Germline V gene data show CDR1 as MGHRA and CDR2 as YSYEKL. The part of the CDR3 DNA that was read is TGCGCCAGCAGCCAAGAGCGGGGGTACGAG. Protein product: CASSQERGYE. In full, the CDR3 reads CASSQERGYEQYF.

This clone has ten or more counts. The CDR3 end falls 3 residues outside the read, so it is completed with the germline J gene. This rearrangement joins TRBV5-1 to TRBJ2-6; 13 nucleotides agree with TRBD2. CDR1 and CDR2 (germline): SGHRS, YFSETQ. The trim removed 3 bases at V and 2 bases at J, leaving 5 bases unmatched. This CDR3 contains 18 residues. The CDR3: CASSSGLAGPPGANVLTF. The covered CDR3 bases are TGCGCCAGCAGCTCGGGACTAGCGGGGCCACCTGGGGCCAACGTC.

In its sample, this clone was seen many times. The read comes to an end 3 residues before the CDR3 does, leaving the germline J gene to fill in the end. The chain combines TRBV7-8 with TRBJ2-7; TRBD1 aligns across 9 bases. V shed 1 base, J shed 2 bases, and the junction held 6 bases outside the gene matches. Germline loops: CDR1 SGHVS, CDR2 FQNEAQ. This CDR3 is built from 16 residues. CDR3 bases read: TGTGCCAGCAGCTTAGGGGGACAGGGTGGAGCCTACGAG. Translation: CASSLGGQGGAYE. The whole CDR3 sequence is CASSLGGQGGAYEQYF. Using reference TRBV7-8 and TRBJ2-7 for the parts outside the CDR3, the full variable domain is GAGVSQSPRYKVAKRGQDVALRCDPISGHVSLFWYQQALGQGPEFLTYFQNEAQLDKSGLPSDRFFAERPEGSVSTLKIQRTQQEDSAVYLCASSLGGQGGAYEQYFGPGTRLTVT.

This clone was observed at least ten times. Sequencing ends 3 residues short of the CDR3 end; the germline J gene provides the rest. The V call is TRBV28, the J call TRBJ2-3; 13 bases match TRBD2. Germline CDR1 is MDHEN and CDR2 is SYDVKM. The CDR3 is made up of 18 amino acids. After removal of 8 bases from V and 5 bases from J, the junction contained 16 bases not matched to a gene. The CDR3 reads CASPPPGLAGPQGDTQYF. The DNA read from the CDR3 is TGTGCCAGCCCACCCCCGGGACTAGCGGGGCCTCAGGGAGATACG.

This clone was counted ten times or more. The CDR3 end lies 3 residues beyond the end of the read and is filled in from the germline J gene. The gene calls are TRBV2 and TRBJ2-5; 9 positions agree with TRBD1. CDR1 and CDR2 from the germline V gene are SNHLY and FYNNEI. The J segment lost 3 bases and the V segment lost 6 bases, leaving 2 bases of the junction unmatched. The CDR3 extends over 13 amino acids. The CDR3 loop is CASRGTGKETQYF. The CDR3 bases that were read are TGTGCCAGCAGGGGGACAGGGAAAGAGACC.

At least ten counts were recorded for this clone. The DNA ends 3 residues before the CDR3 does, and the rest of the CDR3 is filled in from the germline J gene. The chain recombines TRBV2 with TRBJ2-6; D perhaps matches TRBD2 (5 bases). V lost 6 bases and J 2 bases, leaving 14 bases between the germline ends. This CDR3 contains 16 residues. The germline gives CDR1 SNHLY, CDR2 FYNNEI. CDR3 residues: CASRRAPRAGANVLTF. The sequenced part of the CDR3 DNA is TGTGCCAGCAGGAGGGCCCCAAGGGCTGGGGCCAACGTC.

In this sample, this clone turned up many times. The CDR3 extends 3 residues past the end of the read, so its final part is completed from the germline J gene. The J gene is TRBJ2-1, the V gene TRBV18, with 8 bases aligning to TRBD1. Losses at the gene ends were 3 bases for V and 0 bases for J; bases not matched to a gene: 1. This CDR3 has 15 residues. From germline, CDR1 is KGHSH and CDR2 LQKENI. The covered CDR3 bases are TGTGCCAGCTCACCCGACAGGGGCTCCTACAATGAG. It encodes CASSPDRGSYNE. The whole CDR3 protein reads CASSPDRGSYNEQFF.

This clone showed up many times. With the read ending 3 residues before the CDR3 end, the germline J gene is used to fill in that end. The chain uses TRBV14 and TRBJ1-2; perhaps TRBD1 as D (6 bases). The germline gives CDR1 SGHDN, CDR2 FVKESK. The CDR3 length is 13 residues. V lost 2 bases and J 7 bases, leaving 11 bases between the germline ends. The chain's CDR3 is CASSQQQGGGYTF. Incomplete CDR3 DNA: TGTGCCAGCAGCCAACAACAGGGAGGTGGC. Full variable domain (outside the CDR3, taken from reference TRBV14 and TRBJ1-2): EAGVTQFPSHSVIEKGQTVTLRCDPISGHDNLYWYRRVMGKEIKFLLHFVKESKQDESGMPNNRFLAERTGGTYSTLKVQPAELEDSGVYFCASSQQQGGGYTFGSGTRLTVV.

This clone appeared many times. Read data end 3 residues before the CDR3 end; the end is taken from the germline J gene. The chain links TRBV5-1 to TRBJ2-2; TRBD2 agrees at 8 bases. Trimming at V came to 4 bases and at J to 2 bases, leaving 4 bases not matched to a gene. The CDR3 sequence is 15 residues long. The germline gives CDR1 SGHRS, CDR2 YFSETQ. CDR3 in amino acids: CASSTGGVNTGELFF. The sequenced CDR3 bases are TGCGCCAGCAGCACCGGGGGGGTCAACACCGGGGAG.

This clone was seen many times. The CDR3 extends 3 residues past the end of the read, so its final part is completed from the germline J gene. The rearrangement uses TRBV19 and TRBJ2-1, with 9 nucleotides matching TRBD2. Germline-derived CDR1 and CDR2 are LNHDA and SQIVND (reference sequence). Trimming removed 3 bases from V and 8 bases from J; junction bases left unmatched: 20. CDR3 length equals 19 residues. CDR3 protein: CASSIKWGFSGGSVDEQFF. CDR3 bases read: TGTGCCAGTAGTATTAAGTGGGGATTTAGCGGGGGTTCTGTCGATGAG.

On this clone: One end of the junction fails to match germline, which may point to a read error. Partial CDR3 DNA: TGTGCCAGCAGCCCTATCGGCGGTTCTGAAAGA. It encodes CASSPIGGSER. The full CDR3 reads CASSPIGGSERLFF. The rearrangement links TRBV7-9 to TRBJ1-4; D call uncertain. The CDR3 end is not reached by the read, which stops 3 residues before it; the germline J gene fills it in. The CDR3 totals 14 residues. In germline, CDR1 is SEHNR, CDR2 FQNEAQ (reference sequence).

This clone was seen ten or more times. The read stops 3 residues short of the end of the CDR3; the missing end is completed from the germline J gene. This chain joins TRBV2 and TRBJ1-4, with TRBD1 matching over 7 bases. Per the germline V gene, CDR1 is SNHLY and CDR2 is FYNNEI. V shed 7 bases, J shed 7 bases, and the junction held 9 bases outside the gene matches. The CDR3 is 14 amino acids. CDR3 amino acids: CASTQGVVTEKLFF. The sequenced part of the CDR3 DNA is TGTGCCAGCACCCAGGGGGTAGTGACTGAAAAA.

Ten or more counts support this clone. The CDR3 loop reads CSAVGTVLRIGSYEQYF. The CDR3 bases that were read are TGCAGTGCTGTCGGTACAGTGTTGCGTATAGGGTCCTACGAG. This rearrangement joins TRBV20-1 to TRBJ2-7; D remains unclear. The read terminates 3 residues ahead of where the CDR3 ends, so the germline J gene completes it. The CDR3 extends over 17 amino acids. Trimming left V 5 bases short and J 1 base short, with 24 bases between. Germline-derived CDR1 and CDR2 are DFQATT and SNEGSKA (reference sequence).

This clone was seen ten or more times. The sequenced fragment ends 3 residues before the CDR3 boundary, so the rest is inferred from the germline J gene. The chain has TRBV5-1 and TRBJ2-3; 10 bases map to TRBD2. Germline trimming cut 4 bases from V and 4 bases from J; bases unmatched to any gene: 6. The CDR3 contains 15 residues. Looked up from germline, CDR1 is SGHRS and CDR2 is YFSETQ. Partial CDR3 DNA: TGCGCCAGCAGCGCTAGCGGGAGTGGGGCAGATACG. Protein sequence: CASSASGSGADT. The CDR3 in full is CASSASGSGADTQYF.

This clone has at least ten counts. The read falls 3 residues short of the CDR3 end, and the missing part is taken from the germline J gene. V is TRBV4-1 and J is TRBJ2-2; 9 positions match TRBD1. The CDR3 runs to 16 residues. Germline V gene data show CDR1 as MGHRA and CDR2 as YSYEKL. The V and J ends lost 3 bases and 4 bases, in that order; junction bases with no gene match: 6. The CDR3 DNA, read in part, is TGCGCCAGCAGCCACCACACAGGGGGCCGCACCGGGGAG. Amino acid sequence: CASSHHTGGRTGE. The CDR3 as a whole reads CASSHHTGGRTGELFF.